This T cell receptor (beta chain) came from a study of T cells after posttransplantation cyclophosphamide (dated by TCRdb to 2016 to 2018). With regard to the full study: T cell repertoire reconstitution was tracked by TRB sequencing after myeloablative bone marrow transplantation in which posttransplantation cyclophosphamide was used as GVHD prophylaxis. Because TRA and TRB clonality were tightly correlated in 9 samples, subsequent TCR analyses were focused on TRB only. Blood from all 35 or so PTCy patients with 1-year posttransplant specimens was subjected to TRB sequencing. Antigen receptor sequencing was done on samples from around 32 PTCy-treated patients and from roughly 17 related bone marrow donors of those patients. Up to roughly 3 additional blood samples from 2 to 5.2 years after transplant were also TRB-sequenced in 3 patients, as was pretransplant blood from a handful of patients. Public TRB sequences were compared against a database of over 3,600 sequences linked to responses to pathogens, tumor antigens, self-antigens and alloantigens.

Spanning cysteine to phenylalanine, the CDR3 consists of 13 amino acids. Left in the record is the CDR3 DNA by itself, 39 bases read in frame from the first base. CDR1 is given as SNHLY and CDR2 as FYNNEI, both from the germline V gene. V sheds 2 bases and J sheds 6 bases, leaving 7 bases between their ends. Genomic DNA was the input for TRB sequencing, which was run either with the immunoSEQ assay at survey resolution or with the hsTCRB kit. The original methods were these. The immunoSEQ software was used for initial read processing, and the LymphoSeq R package was used for repertoire analyses. Clonality was computed as 1 minus normalized Shannon entropy, and a Gini coefficient was also calculated for each TRB dataset. Phenotypes of unsorted samples were inferred by mapping TRB sequences from sorted subsets of the recipient or donor onto unsorted samples of the same recipient. TCRdb re-hosts the immuneACCESS table, in-frame sequences only. Its copies lack some clones; in the studies checked, an unresolved V gene accounts for under half of them, and the cause for the rest is not known. The DNA was the basis for D and trimming; V, J and clone size are from that table. The table notes 6,000 to 9,500 clones here, none of them singletons. The ten largest clones capture 20% to 25% of the sample.

The sample's treatment or condition label, in plain terms: high-dose cyclophosphamide on days +3 and +4 as single-agent GVHD prophylaxis. Busulfan and fludarabine conditioning, a related or unrelated marrow graft, and cyclophosphamide on days +3 and +4 were given to PTCy patients. PTCy-treated patients were drawn from a prospective multi-institutional clinical trial. Peripheral blood and bone marrow mononuclear cells were isolated by Ficoll-Hypaque density centrifugation and were cryopreserved. Paper-wide results and their limitations: The TRB repertoires of T cells infiltrating skin or GI tract showed only limited overlap with the TRB repertoires of T cells in blood. Across 40 to 55 patients, TRB clonality was highly associated with recipient CMV seropositivity and CMV reactivation, and diversity in PTCy patients was similar to diversity in CNI/methotrexate controls. Donor-recipient similarity was low at 1-2 months but increased during the first year, and donor CD8+ memory clones often dominated later blood repertoires.

In this sample, this clone turned up many times. The antigen it binds to is not known. No much larger clone is present one base from it, and per-base qualities are unavailable. The sequence is built from TRBV2 and TRBJ2-2; the D gene is perhaps TRBD1, from 5 matching bases. The source is a female patient between 60 and 69 years old who received an allogeneic stem cell transplant from an unrelated donor, was CMV-positive, and had acute GVHD only. After a transplant, the graft donor may have provided part of the T cells. Sequencing was performed on PBMCs, taken less than 95 days after allogeneic stem cell transplant with posttransplant cyclophosphamide. The DNA reads TGTGCCAGCAGTGAACAGGGTGCCGGGGAGCTGTTTTTT. Its protein reads: CASSEQGAGELFF.